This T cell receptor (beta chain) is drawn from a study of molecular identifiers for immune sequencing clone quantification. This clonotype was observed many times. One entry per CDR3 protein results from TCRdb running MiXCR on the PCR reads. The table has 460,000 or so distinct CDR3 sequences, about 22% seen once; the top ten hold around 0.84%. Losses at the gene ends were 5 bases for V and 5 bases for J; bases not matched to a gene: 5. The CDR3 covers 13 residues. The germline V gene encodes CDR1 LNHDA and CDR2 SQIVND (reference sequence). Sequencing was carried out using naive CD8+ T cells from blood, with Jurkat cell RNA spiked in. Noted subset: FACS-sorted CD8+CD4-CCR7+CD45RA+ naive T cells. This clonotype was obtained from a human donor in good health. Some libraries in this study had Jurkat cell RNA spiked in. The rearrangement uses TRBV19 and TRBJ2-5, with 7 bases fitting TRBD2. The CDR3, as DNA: TGTGCCAGTAGTGCCACTAGCGTCGAGACCCAGTACTTC. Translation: CASSATSVETQYF.